The next 21 T cell receptor beta chains were all read from a single sample in a study of regulatory T cells in long-lasting Graves disease. For TCR beta, libraries came from iRepertoire HTBI primers and Arm-PCR of CDR3 regions. TCRdb passed the multiplex PCR reads through MiXCR, listing each CDR3 protein once. The table records about 440,000 distinct CDR3 sequences, around 15% of them present only once. Indicated time point: newly diagnosed GD, antithyroid drugs for less than 3 months. Researchers made the TCR library from RNA that was extracted from PBMCs. This sample also belongs to another study, concerning T cells in Graves' hyperthyroidism and ophthalmopathy.

This material consisted of peripheral blood mononuclear cells (PBMCs), taken at new diagnosis, from a patient treated with antithyroid drugs. The receptors derive from a woman aged 18-29 years with Graves disease.

This clonotype was counted only a few times. The J gene is TRBJ1-3, the V gene TRBV5-1; possibly TRBD1 for D (6 bases). CDR3 size: 16 residues. The ends were cut back, 5 bases at V and 4 bases at J, with 19 bases in the middle. Germline loops: CDR1 SGHRS, CDR2 YFSETQ. CDR3 sequence reads: CASRTDTGQTGNTIYF. In DNA form, the CDR3 reads TGCGCCAGCAGGACTGACACCGGACAGACAGGAAACACCATATATTTT.

V gene TRBV4-2 combines with J gene TRBJ2-2; the match to TRBD2 covers 7 bases. The trim removed 5 bases at V and 7 bases at J, leaving 10 bases unmatched. CDR1 is LGHNA and CDR2 is YNFKEQ in the germline V gene. CDR3 length: 15 amino acids. CDR3 loop: CASSSLTSLVGELFF. DNA of the CDR3: TGTGCCAGCAGCTCCCTGACTAGCCTAGTCGGGGAGCTGTTTTTT.

This clonotype turned up a few times. This chain connects TRBV29-1 to TRBJ2-2; D unclear. The V gene's germline CDR1 is SQVTM and CDR2 ANQGSEA. CDR3 length: 11 residues. Trimming pared 4 bases from V and 4 bases from J, leaving 4 bases between. The CDR3 here is CSVAVTGELFF. In nucleotides, the CDR3 is TGCAGCGTTGCTGTCACCGGGGAGCTGTTTTTT.

This chain joins TRBV7-9 and TRBJ2-7, with TRBD1 matching 7 bases. The germline V gene has CDR1 SEHNR and CDR2 FQNEAQ (reference sequence). The CDR3 is made up of 14 amino acids. Losses at the gene ends were 6 bases for V and 2 bases for J; bases not matched to a gene: 7. CDR3 region: CASSSDRTAYEQYF. The DNA of the CDR3 is TGTGCCAGCAGTTCGGACAGGACCGCCTACGAGCAGTACTTC.

The V call is TRBV7-9, the J call TRBJ2-2, with D perhaps TRBD1 or TRBD2 (5 bases each). Per germline, CDR1 SEHNR and CDR2 FQNEAQ (reference sequence). Trimming cost V 1 base and J 0 bases, with 6 bases left between them. The CDR3 consists of 15 residues. As DNA, the CDR3 is TGTGCCAGCAGCTTAGTGGGACCGAACACCGGGGAGCTGTTTTTT. It codes for CASSLVGPNTGELFF.

This clonotype was counted ten times or more. The chain is built from TRBV18 and TRBJ2-5; D is uncertain. CDR3 length: 15 residues. V gave up 3 bases and J gave up 2 bases, with 13 bases separating them. Germline V CDR1 and CDR2: KGHSH, LQKENI. The CDR3 DNA reads as TGTGCCAGCTCACCCCTGGATGGGGATCAAGAGACCCAGTACTTC. Amino acid sequence: CASSPLDGDQETQYF.

This clonotype was recorded at least ten times. The chain recombines TRBV20-1 with TRBJ2-1; a possible D gene is TRBD1 (6 bases). This CDR3 is 15 amino acids long. Deletions cut 1 base from V and 1 base from J, with 11 bases between. CDR1 is DFQATT and CDR2 is SNEGSKA in the germline V gene (reference sequence). CDR3: CSARVSTGSYNEQFF. The CDR3 DNA reads as TGCAGTGCTAGAGTATCGACAGGTTCCTACAATGAGCAGTTCTTC.

Only a few counts were recorded for this clonotype. This chain uses TRBV7-3 with TRBJ2-7; weak D call: TRBD2 (5 bases). V was trimmed by 2 bases and J by 1 base, leaving 9 bases between them. The V gene's germline CDR1 is SGHTA and CDR2 FQGTGA. The CDR3 totals 14 residues. The CDR3 sequence is CASSLYGKSYEQYF. The CDR3 nucleotides read TGTGCCAGCAGCTTATACGGGAAGTCCTACGAGCAGTACTTC.

This clonotype appeared a few times. The chain recombines TRBV18 with TRBJ1-2; perhaps TRBD1 as D (6 bases). Per germline, CDR1 KGHSH and CDR2 LQKENI. Between the trimmed V and J ends, which lost 1 base and 6 bases, there was a span of 9 bases. There are 13 residues in the CDR3. CDR3 region: CASSPLGGDGYTF. The CDR3 DNA is TGTGCCAGCTCACCACTTGGGGGCGATGGCTACACCTTC. The variable domain in full, completed from reference TRBV18 and TRBJ1-2, reads NAGVMQNPRHLVRRRGQEARLRCSPMKGHSHVYWYRQLPEEGLKFMVYLQKENIIDESGMPKERFSAEFPKEGPSILRIQQVVRGDSAAYFCASSPLGGDGYTFGSGTRLTVV.

As regards this clonotype: A read error is likely, as this CDR3 ends without the conserved phenylalanine or tryptophan. The genes are TRBV29-1 and TRBJ2-1; TRBD1 agrees at 9 bases. CDR1 is SQVTM, CDR2 ANQGSEA, per germline. V dropped 6 bases and J dropped 4; count of bases not matched to a gene: 13. The CDR3 extends over 16 amino acids. CDR3 loop: CSVTQAGTGRYNEQFS. The CDR3 nucleotides are TGCAGCGTAACCCAAGCCGGGACAGGGAGATACAATGAGCAGTTCTCC.

The rearrangement joins TRBV9 to TRBJ2-2; 7 positions match TRBD2. This CDR3 comprises 16 residues. Trimming at V came to 0 bases and at J to 2 bases, leaving 4 bases not matched to a gene. Germline V gene sequence: CDR1 SGDLS, CDR2 YYNGEE. The CDR3 sequence is CASSVEGGRNTGELFF. CDR3 DNA: TGTGCCAGCAGCGTAGAGGGAGGGCGTAACACCGGGGAGCTGTTTTTT.

The chain uses TRBV4-1 and TRBJ2-7; the D is unclear. Per the germline V gene, CDR1 is MGHRA and CDR2 is YSYEKL. The CDR3 is 13 residues long. Trimming removed 2 bases at V and 4 bases at J, with 9 bases between. The CDR3 protein is CASSQLVRYEQYF. The CDR3 bases are TGCGCCAGCAGCCAATTAGTGAGGTACGAGCAGTACTTC.

This clonotype has more than one count but fewer than ten. The gene calls are TRBV5-1 and TRBJ2-7; D remains ambiguous. Germline loops: CDR1 SGHRS, CDR2 YFSETQ. The germline V and J ends were trimmed by 4 bases and 2 bases, with 7 bases remaining between them. The CDR3 is 12 amino acids. CDR3 loop: CASSMDAYEQYF. In DNA, the CDR3 is TGCGCCAGCAGCATGGACGCCTACGAGCAGTACTTC.

This clonotype has ten or more counts. The chain couples TRBV7-2 to TRBJ1-1; no reliable D call. Germline-derived CDR1 and CDR2 are SGHTA and FQGNSA. Trimming removed 5 bases at V and 1 base at J, with 14 bases between. This CDR3 comprises 15 residues. This CDR3 reads CASSLQQLTNTEAFF. The CDR3 DNA reads as TGTGCCAGCAGCCTACAACAGTTAACGAACACTGAAGCTTTCTTT.

This clonotype was observed a handful of times. V and J are TRBV3-1 and TRBJ1-3; D unclear. Between the trimmed V and J ends, which lost 3 bases and 0 bases, there was a span of 9 bases. The CDR3 totals 15 residues. CDR1 is LGHDT, CDR2 YNNKEL, per germline (reference sequence). The CDR3 reads CASSHQRPSGNTIYF. DNA of the CDR3: TGTGCCAGCAGCCACCAAAGACCCTCTGGAAACACCATATATTTT. The whole variable domain, remainder taken from reference TRBV3-1 and TRBJ1-3, is DTAVSQTPKYLVTQMGNDKSIKCEQNLGHDTMYWYKQDSKKFLKIMFSYNNKELIINETVPNRFSPKSPDKAHLNLHINSLELGDSAVYFCASSHQRPSGNTIYFGEGSWLTVV.

The chain uses TRBV3-1 and TRBJ2-1, with D uncertain. There are 16 residues in the CDR3. V shed 0 bases and J shed 0 bases, with 9 bases lying between them. Germline V gene lookup returns CDR1 LGHDT and CDR2 YNNKEL (reference sequence). CDR3 protein: CASSQEYASSYNEQFF. DNA for the CDR3: TGTGCCAGCAGCCAAGAATATGCGAGCTCCTACAATGAGCAGTTCTTC.

This clonotype occurred a few times. The chain is built from TRBV2 and TRBJ1-1; 11 nucleotides line up with TRBD1. Germline assignment: CDR1 SNHLY and CDR2 FYNNEI. This CDR3 spans 15 amino acids. Unmatched junction bases numbered 7, after V lost 6 bases and J lost 4 bases. The CDR3 coding sequence is TGTGCCAGCAGACCTGGACAGGGGGCTGTCACTGAAGCTTTCTTT. Amino acids: CASRPGQGAVTEAFF. Full variable domain (missing parts from reference TRBV2 and TRBJ1-1): EPEVTQTPSHQVTQMGQEVILRCVPISNHLYFYWYRQILGQKVEFLVSFYNNEISEKSEIFDDQFSVERPDGSNFTLKIRSTKLEDSAMYFCASRPGQGAVTEAFFGQGTRLTVV.

The genes are TRBV5-1 and TRBJ2-3; 7 nucleotides align to TRBD2. J was trimmed by 0 bases and V by 5 bases; bases with no gene match: 6. The CDR3 length is 15 residues. CDR1 is SGHRS, CDR2 YFSETQ, per germline. CDR3 region: CASRPNSGSTDTQYF. The CDR3 nucleotides are TGCGCCAGCAGGCCGAATAGCGGGAGCACAGATACGCAGTATTTT.

In its sample, this clonotype was seen many times. The rearrangement joins TRBV30 to TRBJ1-5; D gene uncertain. Trimming removed 0 bases at V and 4 bases at J, with 16 bases between. Germline V gene data show CDR1 as GTSNPN and CDR2 as SVGIG (reference sequence). CDR3 length: 16 amino acids. CDR3 bases: TGTGCCTGGAGTGTCGGCGCAAGAGTCAGGAATCAGCCCCAGCATTTT. This translates into CAWSVGARVRNQPQHF.

This clonotype turned up a few times. The chain joins TRBV7-2 to TRBJ2-2; D gene unclear. V was trimmed by 6 bases and J by 3 bases, leaving 11 bases between them. Per the germline V gene, CDR1 is SGHTA and CDR2 is FQGNSA. This CDR3 region has 14 residues. In nucleotides, the CDR3 is TGTGCCAGCAGTTACTCGAGGTACACCGGGGAGCTGTTTTTT. It codes for CASSYSRYTGELFF.

This clonotype was observed at least ten times. The chain links TRBV7-9 to TRBJ2-7; 12 bases map to TRBD2. Germline CDR1 SEHNR, CDR2 FQNEAQ (reference sequence). Losses at the gene ends were 4 bases for V and 1 base for J; bases not matched to a gene: 5. The CDR3 spans 16 residues. The CDR3, as DNA: TGTGCCAGCAGCTCAAGGACTAGCGGGACATCCTACGAGCAGTACTTC. It codes for CASSSRTSGTSYEQYF.